This T cell receptor (beta chain) was identified during a study of blood T cell repertoires in COVID-19. Background on the study: The cDNA or gDNA used as material had been derived from T cells, B-cell-depleted T cells, or PBMCs.

Seattle participants joined during active infection and were tracked over time. The repertoire was sequenced with immunoSEQ multiplex PCR; TCRdb's copy has only in-frame clones and lacks some. The table has more than 250,000 clones, 88% seen once. For this clone: Other DNA sequences in the same sample also yield this CDR3.

The germline V and J ends were trimmed by 0 bases and 6 bases, with 11 bases remaining between them. CDR3 size: 14 residues. The germline gives CDR1 SGHRS, CDR2 YFSETQ. This sequence joins TRBV5-1 and TRBJ2-3, with D possibly being TRBD1 (6 bases). The sequencing sample was made of peripheral blood. The TCR originated in a woman between 25 and 40 years old with COVID-19, enrolled during active disease. CDR3: CASSLGQESDTQYF. CDR3 coding DNA: TGCGCCAGCAGCTTGGGACAGGAAAGCGATACGCAGTATTTT.